A few counts support the clone carrying this T cell receptor beta chain. Its specificity is not known. Both TCR beta VDJ combination and CDR3 sequence profiling were carried out. Genomic DNA was the template for this profiling. MiXCR, run by TCRdb on the reads, gives a single entry per CDR3 protein. This repertoire shows fewer than 300,000 distinct CDR3 sequences, approximately 86% found once; its top ten account for 40% to 55%. The sample originates from a study of CD8+CD57+ T cells in acquired aplastic anemia. For the study at large: Quantities of DNA derived from sorted CD4+ and CD8+ cells averaged roughly 3.4 ug.

CD8+CD57+ cell expansion had been shown by flow cytometry in patients chosen for sequencing. Study outcomes and limitations: CD8+ Simpson's diversity showed no significant patient-control difference.

The CDR3 is 18 amino acids. From germline, CDR1 is SGHRS and CDR2 YFSETQ. The receptor comes from a human donor with aplastic anemia. Sequencing was done on a sample of sorted CD4+, CD8+, or CD8+CD57+ T cells (not recorded which) from PBMCs. The chain has TRBV5-1 and TRBJ2-7, with D perhaps assigned TRBD1 or TRBD2 (6 bases each). For the CDR3, the DNA is TGTGCCAGCAGCTTTCCTAGCGCCAGGACAGCCCTTTCCTACGAGCAGTACGTC. Protein: CASSFPSARTALSYEQYV.